Reported below is one T cell receptor (beta chain). Antigen unknown. TCRdb's copy holds only in-frame clones and misses some; the assay was immunoSEQ multiplex PCR. This sample has approximately 19,000 clones, with 88% found just once. These data come from a study of OX40 agonist ivuxolimab in advanced cancers. CDR1 MNHEY and CDR2 SMNVEV come from the germline V gene (reference sequence). The CDR3 runs to 15 residues. Trimming removed 5 bases from V and 2 bases from J; junction bases left unmatched: 7. Findings and caveats of the study: Some nonresponders also had low normalized T-cell clonal expansion.

The chain employs TRBV27 and TRBJ1-1, with 8 bases fitting TRBD1. Specimen: CD4+ or CD8+ T cells sorted from blood, collected in a trial of the OX40 agonist ivuxolimab. The sequence came from an adult with an advanced solid tumor such as melanoma, head and neck, liver or kidney cancer. In DNA, the CDR3 is TGTGCCAGCAGTCCCCCAGGGGGCCCCAACACTGAAGCTTTCTTT. Protein: CASSPPGGPNTEAFF.